One and the same sample provided the 25 T cell receptor beta chains below, sequenced in a study of T cells in Graves' hyperthyroidism and ophthalmopathy. Researchers took RNA transcripts and amplified the TCR beta CDR3 regions from them. First-round RT-PCR of the TCR CDR3 relied on the HTBI primer set. TCRdb recomputed calls from the multiplex PCR reads with MiXCR, one row per CDR3 protein. The sample carries about 320,000 distinct CDR3 sequences, 15% to 20% recorded once. Input material: blood. Receptors originate from a man aged 25 to 40 with Graves' hyperthyroidism.

As regards this clonotype: Given a much more abundant clone one base away, this may be a read error. The chain recombines TRBV20-1 with TRBJ2-2, with TRBD2 matching over 10 bases. With 1 base clipped from V and 6 bases from J, the junction kept 11 bases outside the gene matches. CDR1 DFQATT and CDR2 SNEGSKA come from the germline V gene (reference sequence). This CDR3 contains 17 residues. CDR3 in DNA: TGCAGTGCTAGAGGTCTGGCTAGCGGGAGTTGGGCCGGGGAGCTGTTTTTT. Translated: CSARGLASGSWAGELFF.

This sequence joins TRBV27 and TRBJ2-7; maybe TRBD1 (5 bases). V shed 3 bases and J shed 2 bases, with 14 bases lying between them. This CDR3 has 15 residues. Germline assignment: CDR1 MNHEY and CDR2 SMNVEV (reference sequence). The DNA of the CDR3 is TGTGCCAGCAGTTTCGCTGGGGCGGTTGCCTACGAGCAGTACTTC. Its protein is CASSFAGAVAYEQYF.

This clonotype has at least ten counts. The chain has TRBV30 and TRBJ2-1, with D possibly TRBD1 on 6 matching bases. Germline V gene sequence: CDR1 GTSNPN, CDR2 SVGIG (reference sequence). V was cut by 6 bases and J by 10 bases, with 13 bases left in between. This CDR3 is built from 11 residues. The CDR3 is CACFIRGEQFF. In DNA, the CDR3 is TGTGCCTGCTTCATAAGGGGGGAGCAGTTCTTC. Filled out from reference TRBV30 and TRBJ2-1, the complete variable domain reads SQTIHQWPATLVQPVGSPLSLECTVEGTSNPNLYWYRQAAGRGLQLLFYSVGIGQISSEVPQNLSASRPQDRQFILSSKKLLLSDSGFYLCACFIRGEQFFGPGTRLTVL.

This clonotype was detected ten times or more. The J gene is TRBJ2-7, the V gene TRBV20-1; D possibly corresponds to TRBD2 (7 bases). Trimming cost V 2 bases and J 7 bases, with 15 bases left between them. The V gene's germline CDR1 is DFQATT and CDR2 SNEGSKA (reference sequence). The CDR3 spans 13 residues. The chain's CDR3 is CSARFGGPGEQYF. CDR3 DNA: TGCAGTGCTAGATTCGGGGGGCCGGGGGAGCAGTACTTC.

This clonotype was found many times. CDR3 nucleotide sequence: TGCAGCGCTTGGGGGCCGAACACTGAAGCTTTCTTT. Its translation is CSAWGPNTEAFF. The chain carries TRBV29-1 and TRBJ1-1, with D possibly TRBD1 on 6 matching bases. CDR3 length: 12 amino acids. Germline V lookup: CDR1 SQVTM, CDR2 ANQGSEA. V was shortened by 7 bases and J by 1 base, with 10 bases between the two germline ends.

The chain employs TRBV19 and TRBJ2-1; possibly TRBD2 for D (6 bases). In germline, CDR1 is LNHDA, CDR2 SQIVND (reference sequence). Trimming removed 5 bases from V and 5 bases from J, with 19 bases in between. The CDR3 sequence is 16 residues long. The DNA for the CDR3 is TGTGCCAGTAGTTACAACCTTCAGGGACTCGACAATGAGCAGTTCTTC. Encoded protein: CASSYNLQGLDNEQFF.

This clonotype occurred many times. The chain combines TRBV20-1 with TRBJ2-5; D gene ambiguous. The CDR3 loop spans 11 amino acids. Trimming cost V 8 bases and J 5 bases, with 12 bases left between them. Germline V lookup: CDR1 DFQATT, CDR2 SNEGSKA (reference sequence). The CDR3 spells CSPLLMETQYF. In DNA, the CDR3 is TGCAGTCCGTTATTGATGGAGACCCAGTACTTC.

This clonotype was found many times. The V gene is TRBV5-1, the J gene TRBJ2-7; tentatively, D is TRBD1 (5 bases). This CDR3 region has 12 residues. With 9 bases removed from V and 3 bases from J, the gap between germline ends came to 13 bases. CDR1 and CDR2 from the germline V gene are SGHRS and YFSETQ. The CDR3 DNA follows: TGCGCCATTCCGGACACGTACTACGAGCAGTACTTC. As protein: CAIPDTYYEQYF.

This clonotype was counted many times. This chain links TRBV5-5 with TRBJ2-2; D is uncertain. The CDR3 totals 16 residues. Trimming left V 3 bases short and J 7 bases short, with 19 bases between. Germline CDR1 SGHKS, CDR2 YYEKEE (reference sequence). The CDR3 nucleotides read TGTGCCAGCAGCTCTCGGGTTGGAGTGTCGTTCGGGGAGCTGTTTTTT. It translates to CASSSRVGVSFGELFF.

The chain has TRBV29-1 and TRBJ2-4, with TRBD2 as a possible D gene (6 bases). There are 11 residues in the CDR3. Trimming pared 4 bases from V and 5 bases from J, leaving 6 bases between. Germline CDR1 and CDR2: SQVTM and ANQGSEA. CDR3 sequence: CSVAGENIQYF. CDR3 sequence (DNA): TGCAGCGTTGCGGGGGAAAACATTCAGTACTTC.

This clonotype came up a few times. The V call is TRBV20-1, the J call TRBJ2-7; D perhaps matches TRBD2 (5 bases). The length of the CDR3 is 14 residues. Germline V lookup: CDR1 DFQATT, CDR2 SNEGSKA (reference sequence). The V end was cut by 4 bases, the J end by 5 bases, with 18 bases between. Written as DNA, the CDR3 is TGCAGTGCTAAGCGGACTTTGGACGCCGACGAGCAGTACTTC. Its translation: CSAKRTLDADEQYF.

There are a few counts of this clonotype. V and J are TRBV7-9 and TRBJ2-1; the D call may be TRBD1 or TRBD2 (7 bases each). The CDR3 contains 14 residues. The germline V gene encodes CDR1 SEHNR and CDR2 FQNEAQ (reference sequence). V was clipped by 5 bases and J by 6 bases, with 14 bases between them. In DNA form, the CDR3 reads TGTGCCAGCAGCCCAGGGGGGGGTCGCAATGAGCAGTTCTTC. The encoded protein is CASSPGGGRNEQFF.

This clonotype was detected many times. CDR3 sequence: CASSKGPGGTEAFF. CDR3 bases: TGTGCCAGCAGTAAAGGTCCAGGGGGCACTGAAGCTTTCTTT. This sequence joins TRBV2 and TRBJ1-1; 7 nucleotides match TRBD1. V trimming: 5 bases; J trimming: 4 bases; junction bases outside the gene matches: 7. The CDR3 totals 14 residues. CDR1 is SNHLY, CDR2 FYNNEI, per germline.

The chain carries TRBV12-3 or TRBV12-4 and TRBJ1-6; 9 positions agree with TRBD1. The length of the CDR3 is 14 residues. V lost 6 bases to trimming and J lost 10 bases; unmatched junction nucleotides: 7. The CDR3 region has the DNA TGTGCCAGCAGACCTACAGGGGGCGGATCACCCCTCCACTTT. Protein product: CASRPTGGGSPLHF.

The rearrangement joins TRBV5-1 to TRBJ2-5; perhaps TRBD1 as D (6 bases). Germline-derived CDR1 and CDR2 are SGHRS and YFSETQ. CDR3 length equals 14 residues. V was shortened by 4 bases and J by 6 bases, with 16 bases between the two germline ends. DNA for the CDR3: TGCGCCAGCAGCGACCACAGGGCAGGAAAGACCCAGTACTTC. This codes for CASSDHRAGKTQYF. Combining the CDR3 with reference TRBV5-1 and TRBJ2-5 gives the whole variable domain KAGVTQTPRYLIKTRGQQVTLSCSPISGHRSVSWYQQTPGQGLQFLFEYFSETQRNKGNFPGRFSGRQFSNSRSEMNVSTLELGDSALYLCASSDHRAGKTQYFGPGTRLLVL.

This chain joins TRBV20-1 and TRBJ1-4, with D perhaps matching TRBD1 (5 bases). Trimming shortened V by 6 bases and J by 7 bases, and 9 bases separated the two germline ends. This CDR3 is 11 amino acids long. CDR1 is DFQATT and CDR2 is SNEGSKA in the germline V gene (reference sequence). The CDR3 DNA is TGCAGTGCCTTGACAGTTGAAAAACTGTTTTTT. It encodes CSALTVEKLFF.

This clonotype showed up just a few times. J is TRBJ2-3 and V is TRBV9, with D maybe TRBD2 (5 bases). The CDR3 sequence is 15 residues long. Trimming removed 0 bases at V and 3 bases at J, with 11 bases between. From germline, CDR1 is SGDLS and CDR2 YYNGEE. The CDR3 sequence: CASSVAGRETDTQYF. The DNA of the CDR3 is TGTGCCAGCAGCGTAGCAGGAAGGGAGACAGATACGCAGTATTTT.

This clonotype was observed many times. This chain joins TRBV9 and TRBJ2-7; D gene ambiguous. This CDR3 comprises 13 residues. The germline CDR1 and CDR2 sequences are SGDLS and YYNGEE. The V end was cut by 4 bases, the J end by 5 bases, with 13 bases between. In nucleotides, the CDR3 is TGTGCCAGCAGCACTCGGACCCCCGACGAGCAGTACTTC. Translating it yields CASSTRTPDEQYF.

This clonotype appeared a few times. Since a much larger clone is just one base distant, this may be a read error. The J gene is TRBJ2-7, the V gene TRBV28, with unresolved D. This CDR3 spans 17 amino acids. CDR1 and CDR2 from the germline V gene are MDHEN and SYDVKM. The DNA of the CDR3 is TGTGCCAGCAGTTTAATTCCGACCATTATCGCAATATACGGGCAGTACTTC. Translation gives CASSLIPTIIAIYGQYF.

Ten or more counts support this clonotype. The V gene is TRBV20-1, the J gene TRBJ2-1, with no clear D. Trimming shortened V by 0 bases and J by 12 bases, and 12 bases separated the two germline ends. The germline CDR1 and CDR2 sequences are DFQATT and SNEGSKA (reference sequence). This CDR3 spans 12 amino acids. The CDR3 protein is CSAREGTKWQFF. The DNA for the CDR3 is TGCAGTGCTAGAGAGGGCACGAAGTGGCAGTTCTTC.

The rearrangement links TRBV12-5 to TRBJ1-1; D perhaps matches TRBD1 (6 bases). CDR3 length: 16 amino acids. V gave up 3 bases and J gave up 4 bases, with 18 bases separating them. The germline gives CDR1 LGHNT, CDR2 FRNRAP. CDR3 DNA: TGTGCTAGTGGTTTAATTCCCGGGGGCTCGTTCACTGAAGCTTTCTTT. Amino acids: CASGLIPGGSFTEAFF.

This clonotype was detected only a few times. The V and J genes are TRBV30 and TRBJ2-3, with 7 bases that match TRBD2. This CDR3 contains 13 residues. Losses at the gene ends were 6 bases for V and 1 base for J; bases not matched to a gene: 4. CDR1 and CDR2 from the germline V gene are GTSNPN and SVGIG (reference sequence). CDR3 DNA: TGTGCCTGTGCGGGAGAAGGCACAGATACGCAGTATTTT. This sequence encodes CACAGEGTDTQYF.

This clonotype was counted between two and nine times. The rearrangement links TRBV7-2 to TRBJ1-1, with D perhaps TRBD1 (6 bases). In germline, CDR1 is SGHTA, CDR2 FQGNSA. This CDR3 is built from 15 residues. The V end lost 7 bases, the J end lost 7 bases, and 22 bases lay between the germline ends. As DNA, the CDR3 is TGTGCCAGCAAAAAAGGGGGGAGGGGTACTGATGAAGCTTTCTTT. Translated: CASKKGGRGTDEAFF.

Comment on this clonotype: It may be a read error: a sequence one base away is much more abundant. For the CDR3, the DNA is TGTGCCAGCAGCTTAGCACCCGGGCCGGGGGATACGCAGTATTTT. This translates into CASSLAPGPGDTQYF. The V and J genes are TRBV7-3 and TRBJ2-3, with a tentative D call TRBD2 (5 bases). This CDR3 region has 15 residues. V was pared by 2 bases and J by 6 bases, with 15 bases between. Germline CDR1 reads SGHTA; CDR2 reads FQGTGA.

This clonotype was observed at least ten times. This chain uses TRBV7-8 with TRBJ1-6, with a possible D match to TRBD1 (5 bases). The CDR3 consists of 15 residues. Trimming left V 4 bases short and J 7 bases short, with 14 bases between. Germline loops: CDR1 SGHVS, CDR2 FQNEAQ. The CDR3 loop is CASSSQGWKNSPLHF. CDR3 DNA: TGTGCCAGCAGCTCGCAGGGTTGGAAGAATTCACCCCTCCACTTT.